This TCR beta chain came from a study of T cells in Graves' hyperthyroidism and ophthalmopathy. Whole-study results and caveats: Model predictions of ophthalmopathy came a median around 6.5 months before onset.

Amplification of TCR beta CDR3 regions used RNA as the template. Initially, a first-round RT-PCR of the TCR CDR3 employed the HTBI primer set. TCRdb re-called the multiplex PCR reads through MiXCR, storing one row per CDR3 protein. This sample has some 270,000 distinct CDR3 sequences; over 20% occur once, and the top ten carry approximately 35%. This clonotype was seen repeatedly, ten times or more. Its antigen is still unknown. The TCR comes from a woman between 40 and 55 years old with Graves' ophthalmopathy. The specimen sequenced was blood.

Here the CDR3 reads CASSLFAGGNTEAFF. DNA of the CDR3: TGTGCCAGCAGCTTATTCGCAGGGGGCAACACTGAAGCTTTCTTT. The chain carries TRBV7-2 and TRBJ1-1; 8 bases fit TRBD1. Germline V lookup: CDR1 SGHTA, CDR2 FQGNSA. J gave up 2 bases and V 2 bases, and 4 bases lay outside the gene matches. The CDR3 sequence is 15 residues long.